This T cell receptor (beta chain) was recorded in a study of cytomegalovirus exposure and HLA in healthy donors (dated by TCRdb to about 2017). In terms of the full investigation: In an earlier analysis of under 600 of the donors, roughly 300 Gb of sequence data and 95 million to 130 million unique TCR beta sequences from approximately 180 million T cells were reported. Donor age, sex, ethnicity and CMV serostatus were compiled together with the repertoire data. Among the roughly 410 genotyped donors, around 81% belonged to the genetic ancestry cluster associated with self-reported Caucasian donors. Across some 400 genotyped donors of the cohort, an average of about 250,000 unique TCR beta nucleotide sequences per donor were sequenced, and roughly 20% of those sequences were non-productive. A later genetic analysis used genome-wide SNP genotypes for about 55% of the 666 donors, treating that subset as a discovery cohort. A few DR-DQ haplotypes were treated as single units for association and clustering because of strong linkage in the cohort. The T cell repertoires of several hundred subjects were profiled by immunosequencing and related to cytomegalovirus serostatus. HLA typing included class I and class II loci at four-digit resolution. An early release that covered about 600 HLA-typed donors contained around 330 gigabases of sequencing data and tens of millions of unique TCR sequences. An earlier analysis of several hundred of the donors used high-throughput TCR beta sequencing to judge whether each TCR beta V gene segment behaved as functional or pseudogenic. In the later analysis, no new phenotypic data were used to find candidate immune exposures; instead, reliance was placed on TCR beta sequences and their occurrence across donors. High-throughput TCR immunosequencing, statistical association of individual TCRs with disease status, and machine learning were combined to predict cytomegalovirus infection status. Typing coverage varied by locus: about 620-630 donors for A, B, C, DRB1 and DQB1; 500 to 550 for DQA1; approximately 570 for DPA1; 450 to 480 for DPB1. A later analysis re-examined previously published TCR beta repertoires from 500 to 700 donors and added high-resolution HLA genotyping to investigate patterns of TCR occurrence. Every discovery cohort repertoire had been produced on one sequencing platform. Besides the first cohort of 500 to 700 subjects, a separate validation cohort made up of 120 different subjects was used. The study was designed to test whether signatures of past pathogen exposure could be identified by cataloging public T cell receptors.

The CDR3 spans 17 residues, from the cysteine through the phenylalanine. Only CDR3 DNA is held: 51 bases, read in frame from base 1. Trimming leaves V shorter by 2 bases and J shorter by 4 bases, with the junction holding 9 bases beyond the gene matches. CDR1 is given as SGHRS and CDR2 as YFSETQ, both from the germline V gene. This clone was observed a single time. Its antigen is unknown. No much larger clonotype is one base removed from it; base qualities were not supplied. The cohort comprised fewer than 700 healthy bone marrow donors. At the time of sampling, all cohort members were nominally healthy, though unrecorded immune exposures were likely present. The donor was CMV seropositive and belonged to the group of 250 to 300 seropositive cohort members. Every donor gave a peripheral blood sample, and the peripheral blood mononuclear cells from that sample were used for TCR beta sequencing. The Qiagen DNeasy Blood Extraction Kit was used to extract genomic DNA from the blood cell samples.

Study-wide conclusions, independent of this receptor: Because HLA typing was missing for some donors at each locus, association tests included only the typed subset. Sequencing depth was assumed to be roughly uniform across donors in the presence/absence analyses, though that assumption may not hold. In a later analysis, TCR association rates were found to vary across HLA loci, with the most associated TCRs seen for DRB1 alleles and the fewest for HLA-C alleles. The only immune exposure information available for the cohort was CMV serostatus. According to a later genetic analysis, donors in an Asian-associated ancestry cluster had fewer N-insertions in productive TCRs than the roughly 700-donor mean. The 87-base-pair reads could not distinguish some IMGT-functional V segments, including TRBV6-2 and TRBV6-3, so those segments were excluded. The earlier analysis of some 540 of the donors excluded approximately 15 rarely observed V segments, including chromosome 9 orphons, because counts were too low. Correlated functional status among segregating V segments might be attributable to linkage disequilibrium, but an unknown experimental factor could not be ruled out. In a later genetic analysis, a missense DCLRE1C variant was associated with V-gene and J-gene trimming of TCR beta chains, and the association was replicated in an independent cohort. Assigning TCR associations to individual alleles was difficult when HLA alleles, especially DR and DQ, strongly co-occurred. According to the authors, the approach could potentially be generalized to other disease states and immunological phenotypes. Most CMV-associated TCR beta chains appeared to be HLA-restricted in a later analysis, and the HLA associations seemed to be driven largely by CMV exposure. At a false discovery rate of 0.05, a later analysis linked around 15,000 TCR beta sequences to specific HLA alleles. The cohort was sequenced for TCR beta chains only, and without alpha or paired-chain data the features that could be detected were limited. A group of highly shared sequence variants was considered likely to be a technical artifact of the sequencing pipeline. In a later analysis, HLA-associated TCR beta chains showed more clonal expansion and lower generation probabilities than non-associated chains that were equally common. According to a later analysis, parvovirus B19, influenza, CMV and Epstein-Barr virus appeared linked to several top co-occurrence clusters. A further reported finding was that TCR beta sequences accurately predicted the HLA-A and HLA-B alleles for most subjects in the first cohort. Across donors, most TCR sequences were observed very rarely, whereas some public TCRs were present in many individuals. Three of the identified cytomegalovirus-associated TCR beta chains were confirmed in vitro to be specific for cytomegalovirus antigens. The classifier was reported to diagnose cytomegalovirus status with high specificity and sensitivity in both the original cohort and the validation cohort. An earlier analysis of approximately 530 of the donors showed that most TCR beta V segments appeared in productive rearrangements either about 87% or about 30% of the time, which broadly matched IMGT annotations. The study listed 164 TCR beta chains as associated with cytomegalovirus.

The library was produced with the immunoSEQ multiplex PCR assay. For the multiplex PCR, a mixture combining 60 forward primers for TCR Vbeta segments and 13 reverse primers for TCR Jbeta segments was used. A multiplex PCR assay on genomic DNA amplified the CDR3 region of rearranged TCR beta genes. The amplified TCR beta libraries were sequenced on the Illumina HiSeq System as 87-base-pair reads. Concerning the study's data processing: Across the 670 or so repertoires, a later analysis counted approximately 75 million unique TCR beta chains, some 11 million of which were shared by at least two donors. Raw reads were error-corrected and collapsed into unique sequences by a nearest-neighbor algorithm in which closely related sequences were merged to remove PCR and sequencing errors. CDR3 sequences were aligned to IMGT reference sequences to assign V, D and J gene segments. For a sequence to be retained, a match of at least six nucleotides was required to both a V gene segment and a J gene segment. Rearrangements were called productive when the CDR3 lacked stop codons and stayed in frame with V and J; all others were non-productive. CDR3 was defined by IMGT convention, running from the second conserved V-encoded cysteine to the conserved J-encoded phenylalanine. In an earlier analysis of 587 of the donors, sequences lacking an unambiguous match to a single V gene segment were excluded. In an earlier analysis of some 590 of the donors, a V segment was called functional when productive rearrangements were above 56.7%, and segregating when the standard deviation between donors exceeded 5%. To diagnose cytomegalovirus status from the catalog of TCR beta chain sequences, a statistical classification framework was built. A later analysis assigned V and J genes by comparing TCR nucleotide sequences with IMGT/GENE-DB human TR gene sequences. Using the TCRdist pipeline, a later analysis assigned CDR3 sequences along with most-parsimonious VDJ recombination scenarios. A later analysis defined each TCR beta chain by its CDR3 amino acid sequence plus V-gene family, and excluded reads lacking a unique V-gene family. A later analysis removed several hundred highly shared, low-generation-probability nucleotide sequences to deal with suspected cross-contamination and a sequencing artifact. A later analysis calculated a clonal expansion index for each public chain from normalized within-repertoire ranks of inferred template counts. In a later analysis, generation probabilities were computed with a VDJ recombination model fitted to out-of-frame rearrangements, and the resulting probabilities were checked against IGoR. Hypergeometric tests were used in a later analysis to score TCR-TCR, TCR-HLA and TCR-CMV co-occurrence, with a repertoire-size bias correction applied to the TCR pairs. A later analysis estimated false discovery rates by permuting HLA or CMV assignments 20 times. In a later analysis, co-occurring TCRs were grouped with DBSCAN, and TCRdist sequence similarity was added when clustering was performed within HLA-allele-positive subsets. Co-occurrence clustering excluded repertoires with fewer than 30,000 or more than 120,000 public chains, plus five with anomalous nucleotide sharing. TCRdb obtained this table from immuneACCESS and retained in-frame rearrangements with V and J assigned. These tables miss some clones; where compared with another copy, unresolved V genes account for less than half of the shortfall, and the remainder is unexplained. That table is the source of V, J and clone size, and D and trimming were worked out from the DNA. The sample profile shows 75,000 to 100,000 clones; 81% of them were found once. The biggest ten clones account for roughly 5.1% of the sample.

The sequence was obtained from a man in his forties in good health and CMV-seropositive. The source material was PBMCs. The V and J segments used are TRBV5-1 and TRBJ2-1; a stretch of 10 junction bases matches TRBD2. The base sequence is TGCGCCAGCAGCTTCATCTCTAGCGGGAGTGAGTACAATGAGCAGTTCTTC. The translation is CASSFISSGSEYNEQFF. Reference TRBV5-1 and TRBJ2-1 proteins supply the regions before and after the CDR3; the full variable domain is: KAGVTQTPRYLIKTRGQQVTLSCSPISGHRSVSWYQQTPGQGLQFLFEYFSETQRNKGNFPGRFSGRQFSNSRSEMNVSTLELGDSALYLCASSFISSGSEYNEQFFGPGTRLTVL.